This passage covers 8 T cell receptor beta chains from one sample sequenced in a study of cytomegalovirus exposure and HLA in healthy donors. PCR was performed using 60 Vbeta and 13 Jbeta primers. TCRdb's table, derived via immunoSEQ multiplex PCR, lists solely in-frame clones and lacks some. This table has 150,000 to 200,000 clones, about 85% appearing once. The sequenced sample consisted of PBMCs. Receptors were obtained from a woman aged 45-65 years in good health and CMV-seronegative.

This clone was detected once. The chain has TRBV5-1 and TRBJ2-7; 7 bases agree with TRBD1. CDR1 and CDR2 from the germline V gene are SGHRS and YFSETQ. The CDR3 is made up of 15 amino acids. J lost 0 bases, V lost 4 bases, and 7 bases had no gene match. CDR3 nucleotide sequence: TGCGCCAGCAGCGGGGGACAGTCCCCCTCCTACGAGCAGTACTTC. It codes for CASSGGQSPSYEQYF.

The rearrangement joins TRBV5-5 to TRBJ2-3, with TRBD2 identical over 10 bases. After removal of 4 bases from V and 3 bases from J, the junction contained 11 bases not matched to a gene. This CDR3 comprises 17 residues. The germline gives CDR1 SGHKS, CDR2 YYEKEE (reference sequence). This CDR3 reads CASSQGAASGSTDTQYF. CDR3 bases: TGTGCCAGCAGCCAGGGCGCGGCTAGCGGGAGTACAGATACGCAGTATTTT. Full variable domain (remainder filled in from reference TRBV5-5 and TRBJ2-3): DAGVTQSPTHLIKTRGQQVTLRCSPISGHKSVSWYQQVLGQGPQFIFQYYEKEERGRGNFPDRFSARQFPNYSSELNVNALLLGDSALYLCASSQGAASGSTDTQYFGPGTRLTVL.

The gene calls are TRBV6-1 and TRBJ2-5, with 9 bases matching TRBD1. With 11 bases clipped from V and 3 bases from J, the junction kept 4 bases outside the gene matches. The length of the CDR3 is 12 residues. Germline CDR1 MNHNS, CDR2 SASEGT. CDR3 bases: TGTGCCGGGAGGACAGGGGAAGAGACCCAGTACTTC. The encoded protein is CAGRTGEETQYF.

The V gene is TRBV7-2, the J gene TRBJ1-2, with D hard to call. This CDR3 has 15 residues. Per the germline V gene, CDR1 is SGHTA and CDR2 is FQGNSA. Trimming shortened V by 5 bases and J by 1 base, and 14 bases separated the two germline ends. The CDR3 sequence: CASSPNVAINYGYTF. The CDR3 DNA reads TGTGCCAGCAGCCCTAACGTCGCCATTAACTATGGCTACACCTTC.

The DNA of the CDR3 is TGCGCCAGCAGCCAGGCTGGGACTGTACAAGAGACCCAGTACTTC. Translating it yields CASSQAGTVQETQYF. The V gene is TRBV4-3, the J gene TRBJ2-5, with D perhaps TRBD2 (6 bases). Deletions cut 3 bases from V and 2 bases from J, with 13 bases between. This CDR3 is 15 amino acids long. CDR1 LGHNA and CDR2 YSLEER come from the germline V gene.

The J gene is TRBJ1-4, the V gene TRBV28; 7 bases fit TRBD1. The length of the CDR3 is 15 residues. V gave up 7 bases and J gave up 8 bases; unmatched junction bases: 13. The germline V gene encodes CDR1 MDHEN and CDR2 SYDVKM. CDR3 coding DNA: TGTGCCAGCACCCCGGCGACAGGGTCTTGGGAAAAACTGTTTTTT. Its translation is CASTPATGSWEKLFF.

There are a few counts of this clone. CDR3 loop: CASGLDERNTQYF. In DNA, the CDR3 is TGTGCTAGTGGTTTGGACGAGCGAAATACGCAGTATTTT. The V call is TRBV12-5, the J call TRBJ2-3; D remains ambiguous. This CDR3 contains 13 residues. V was cut by 1 base and J by 7 bases, with 9 bases left in between. In germline, CDR1 is LGHNT, CDR2 FRNRAP.

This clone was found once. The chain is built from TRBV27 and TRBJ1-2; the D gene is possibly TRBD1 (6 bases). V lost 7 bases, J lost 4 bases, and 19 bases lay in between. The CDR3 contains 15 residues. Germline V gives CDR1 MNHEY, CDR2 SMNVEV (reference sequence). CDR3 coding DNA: TGTGCCAGCACCCTTTGGGCGGGGGCGGGCTATGGCTACACCTTC. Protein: CASTLWAGAGYGYTF.